This passage covers 19 T cell receptor beta chains from one sample sequenced in a study of human T cells and chemical hapten exposure (dated by TCRdb to about 2021). Libraries came from RACE. TCRdb names NextSeq 500 as the instrument used. TCRdb took the public reads, trimmed them with fastp at Q25, ran MiXCR for clone calling and kept in-frame beta chains. Rows with one shared CDR3 protein collapse into an entry with the most common genes and DNA. Within this sample are about 270,000 distinct CDR3 sequences, with around 7.3% of them counted one time only. The ten largest clonotypes hold roughly 1.2% of the sample. The time point label here, explained by the study, means: pre-sensitization, week 0. Taken with the paper, the label for treatment or condition translates to: therapeutic diphenylcyclopropenone sensitization with weekly scalp DPC. The specimen comprised whole blood, sampled in connection with sensitization to the hapten diphenylcyclopropenone (DPC). The receptors here all came from a man aged 18 to 29 with alopecia areata. Some clones in this sample may be carry-over from other donors' samples.

This clonotype appeared many times. J is TRBJ2-5 and V is TRBV12-3 or TRBV12-4; 7 nucleotides match TRBD1. The CDR3 extends over 13 amino acids. The trim removed 2 bases at V and 12 bases at J, leaving 9 bases unmatched. The CDR3 region has the DNA TGTGCCAGCAGTTTAACCCCCCCGGGACAGAAGTACTTC. As protein: CASSLTPPGQKYF.

This chain connects TRBV3-1 to TRBJ2-1, with a tentative D call TRBD2 (5 bases). Trimming stripped 0 bases from V and 15 bases from J, with 15 bases between. The CDR3 length is 13 residues. Germline assignment: CDR1 LGHDT and CDR2 YNNKEL (reference sequence). CDR3 nucleotide sequence: TGTGCCAGCAGCCAAGAACGCGGGCTGCCCTTGTTCTTC. Amino acids: CASSQERGLPLFF.

The V and J genes are TRBV6-1 and TRBJ2-1; D not certain. CDR1 MNHNS and CDR2 SASEGT come from the germline V gene. V shed 0 bases and J shed 0 bases, with 12 bases lying between them. This CDR3 spans 17 amino acids. The CDR3 loop is CASSEALPGSSYNEQFF. For the CDR3, the DNA is TGTGCCAGCAGTGAAGCGCTTCCGGGCTCCTCCTACAATGAGCAGTTCTTC.

This chain uses TRBV20-1 with TRBJ2-1; 11 nucleotides agree with TRBD2. The germline gives CDR1 DFQATT, CDR2 SNEGSKA (reference sequence). J lost 1 base, V lost 3 bases, and 5 bases had no gene match. The CDR3 loop spans 16 amino acids. The CDR3 coding sequence is TGCAGTGCTAGGACTAGCGGGGAGAAGTCCTACAATGAGCAGTTCTTC. Amino acids: CSARTSGEKSYNEQFF.

Only a few counts were recorded for this clonotype. The chain is built from TRBV3-1 and TRBJ1-1; TRBD1 aligns across 8 bases. From germline, CDR1 is LGHDT and CDR2 YNNKEL (reference sequence). CDR3 length equals 15 residues. After removal of 4 bases from V and 6 bases from J, the junction contained 10 bases not matched to a gene. The CDR3 DNA reads as TGTGCCAGCAGCCGCAGGGGGCGGCGTAGGGCTGAAGCTTTCTTT. It specifies CASSRRGRRRAEAFF.

At least ten counts were recorded for this clonotype. This chain links TRBV10-3 with TRBJ1-1; weak D call: TRBD1 (6 bases). The CDR3 contains 15 residues. V dropped 0 bases and J dropped 4 bases, with 12 bases sitting between them. The germline V gene encodes CDR1 ENHRY and CDR2 SYGVKD. The CDR3 sequence: CAISESRRGGTEAFF. DNA for the CDR3: TGTGCCATCAGTGAGTCTCGCAGGGGCGGCACTGAAGCTTTCTTT.

The chain uses TRBV9 and TRBJ2-3, with no clear D. This CDR3 comprises 14 residues. Trimming left V 0 bases short and J 2 bases short, with 7 bases between. The V gene's germline CDR1 is SGDLS and CDR2 YYNGEE. The CDR3 region is CASSVASTTDTQYF. The DNA of the CDR3 is TGTGCCAGCAGCGTAGCGTCCACCACAGATACGCAGTATTTT.

Only a few counts were recorded for this clonotype. The genes are TRBV12-3 or TRBV12-4 and TRBJ2-3, with 9 bases aligning to TRBD1. The CDR3 loop spans 15 amino acids. The V and J ends lost 3 bases and 6 bases, in that order; junction bases with no gene match: 7. CDR3 region: CASSLDRGAPDTQYF. For the CDR3, the DNA is TGTGCCAGCAGTTTGGACAGGGGCGCCCCGGATACGCAGTATTTT.

This clonotype showed up just a few times. The J gene is TRBJ1-5, the V gene TRBV6-5, with unresolved D. This CDR3 comprises 14 residues. CDR1 is MNHEY, CDR2 SVGAGI, per germline. V gave up 0 bases and J gave up 6 bases, with 9 bases separating them. CDR3 residues: CASSYSVSTQPQHF. CDR3 sequence (DNA): TGTGCCAGCAGTTACTCCGTTTCGACTCAGCCCCAGCATTTT.

This clonotype showed up just a few times. The chain employs TRBV6-5 and TRBJ1-2; D is perhaps TRBD1 (5 bases). The CDR3 is 13 amino acids. Between the trimmed V and J ends, which lost 8 bases and 4 bases, there was a span of 14 bases. Germline loops: CDR1 MNHEY, CDR2 SVGAGI. CDR3 bases: TGTGCCAGCCTCGAGGGAAGGGGCTATGGCTACACCTTC. Protein: CASLEGRGYGYTF.

This clonotype has more than one count but fewer than ten. V is TRBV12-5 and J is TRBJ2-2; D uncertain. The V and J ends lost 1 base and 4 bases respectively, with 7 bases between them. The CDR3 consists of 14 residues. Germline lookup yields CDR1 LGHNT and CDR2 FRNRAP. The CDR3 protein is CASGLEIGTGELFF. CDR3 nucleotides: TGTGCTAGTGGTTTGGAAATCGGCACCGGGGAGCTGTTTTTT.

This clonotype was counted between two and nine times. The chain recombines TRBV3-1 with TRBJ2-3; 10 nucleotides agree with TRBD2. The CDR3 contains 19 residues. V lost 2 bases and J lost 5; bases outside the gene matches: 16. The germline gives CDR1 LGHDT, CDR2 YNNKEL (reference sequence). The CDR3 loop reads CASSQYAPEASGGIDTQYF. The DNA for the CDR3 is TGTGCCAGCAGCCAATACGCACCGGAGGCTAGCGGGGGAATAGATACGCAGTATTTT.

V gene TRBV14 combines with J gene TRBJ2-7; D gene ambiguous. Trimming took 0 bases from V and 0 from J, leaving 12 bases between them. Germline V CDR1 and CDR2: SGHDN, FVKESK. The CDR3 is 16 residues long. This CDR3 is CASSQDLGLSSYEQYF. In DNA, the CDR3 is TGTGCCAGCAGCCAAGATTTGGGCCTAAGCTCCTACGAGCAGTACTTC.

Only a few counts were recorded for this clonotype. The gene calls are TRBV6-2 or TRBV6-3 and TRBJ2-7; 8 nucleotides line up with TRBD1. Germline loops: CDR1 MNHEY, CDR2 SVGEGT. The CDR3 is 15 amino acids. Trimming took 5 bases from V and 3 from J; bases not matched to a gene: 9. This chain's CDR3 is CASSLRWTGSYEQYF. Here the CDR3 DNA reads TGTGCCAGCAGTCTCCGCTGGACAGGGAGCTACGAGCAGTACTTC.

The rearrangement links TRBV4-1 to TRBJ2-1; a possible D gene is TRBD1 (5 bases). With 1 base removed from V and 0 bases from J, the gap between germline ends came to 10 bases. Germline lookup yields CDR1 MGHRA and CDR2 YSYEKL. This CDR3 spans 16 amino acids. CDR3 sequence (DNA): TGCGCCAGCAGCCAAGGGCAGGGCCCCTCCTACAATGAGCAGTTCTTC. This translates into CASSQGQGPSYNEQFF.

This clonotype showed up just a few times. The chain links TRBV5-6 to TRBJ2-7; D not certain. Trimming removed 2 bases from V and 4 bases from J, with 19 bases in between. The CDR3 has 16 amino acids. Per germline, CDR1 SGHDT and CDR2 YYEEEE. The DNA of the CDR3 is TGTGCCAGCAGCTTATTCGGTCAGGCGCTACTTTACGAGCAGTACTTC. It yields the protein CASSLFGQALLYEQYF. The complete variable domain, with remaining parts taken from reference TRBV5-6 and TRBJ2-7, reads DAGVTQSPTHLIKTRGQQVTLRCSPKSGHDTVSWYQQALGQGPQFIFQYYEEEERQRGNFPDRFSGHQFPNYSSELNVNALLLGDSALYLCASSLFGQALLYEQYFGPGTRLTVT.

The chain has TRBV24-1 and TRBJ2-3; D remains ambiguous. The germline gives CDR1 KGHDR, CDR2 SFDVKD. V was pared by 0 bases and J by 6 bases, with 3 bases between. The CDR3 runs 12 residues. The DNA of the CDR3 is TGTGCCACCAGTGATTTGTGGGATACGCAGTATTTT. This translates into CATSDLWDTQYF.

This sequence joins TRBV5-1 and TRBJ1-4; 8 nucleotides agree with TRBD1. Germline V gene sequence: CDR1 SGHRS, CDR2 YFSETQ. V dropped 2 bases and J dropped 7; count of bases not matched to a gene: 4. The CDR3 contains 14 residues. Here the CDR3 DNA reads TGCGCCAGCAGCTTCGGACAGGGCAGTGAAAAACTGTTTTTT. This codes for CASSFGQGSEKLFF.

The chain recombines TRBV15 with TRBJ1-5, with D maybe TRBD1 (5 bases). CDR1 LNHNV and CDR2 YYDKDF come from the germline V gene (reference sequence). Trimming pared 0 bases from V and 7 bases from J, leaving 16 bases between. This CDR3 is built from 16 residues. CDR3 sequence reads: CATSRDSWGNDQPQHF. The CDR3 nucleotides read TGTGCCACCAGCAGAGATAGTTGGGGGAACGACCAGCCCCAGCATTTT.